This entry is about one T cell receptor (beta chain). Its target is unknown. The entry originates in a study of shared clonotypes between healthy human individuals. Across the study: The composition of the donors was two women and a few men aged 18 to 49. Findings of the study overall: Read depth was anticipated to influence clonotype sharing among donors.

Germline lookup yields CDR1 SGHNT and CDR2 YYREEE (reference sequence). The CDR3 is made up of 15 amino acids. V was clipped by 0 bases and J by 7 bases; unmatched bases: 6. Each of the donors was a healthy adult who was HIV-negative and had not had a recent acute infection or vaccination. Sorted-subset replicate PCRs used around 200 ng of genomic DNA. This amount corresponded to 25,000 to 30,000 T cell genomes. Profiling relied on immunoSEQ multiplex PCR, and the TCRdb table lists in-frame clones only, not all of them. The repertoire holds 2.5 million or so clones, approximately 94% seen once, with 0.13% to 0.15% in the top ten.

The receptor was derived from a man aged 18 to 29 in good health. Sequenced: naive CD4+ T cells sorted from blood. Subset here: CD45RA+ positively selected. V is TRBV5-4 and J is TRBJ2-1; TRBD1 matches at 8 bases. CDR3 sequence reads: CASSLGQGFWNEQFF. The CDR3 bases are TGTGCCAGCAGCTTGGGACAGGGGTTTTGGAATGAGCAGTTCTTC.